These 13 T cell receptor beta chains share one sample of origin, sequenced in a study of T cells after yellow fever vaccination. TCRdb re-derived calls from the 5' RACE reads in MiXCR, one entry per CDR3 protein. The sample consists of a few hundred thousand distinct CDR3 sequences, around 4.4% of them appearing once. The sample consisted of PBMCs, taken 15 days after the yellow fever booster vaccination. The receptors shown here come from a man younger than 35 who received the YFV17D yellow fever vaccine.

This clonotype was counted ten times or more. CDR3 coding DNA: TGCAGTGCTAGAACGGGGGCCATCTCCTACGAGCAGTACGTC. Protein: CSARTGAISYEQYV. J is TRBJ2-7 and V is TRBV20-1; TRBD1 or TRBD2 may be the D gene (6 bases each). The V gene lost 2 bases and the J gene lost 0 bases, with 11 bases spanning the gap. The CDR3 totals 14 residues. CDR1 DFQATT and CDR2 SNEGSKA come from the germline V gene (reference sequence).

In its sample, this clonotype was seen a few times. The CDR3 region has the DNA TGCGCCAGCAGCCCCGATGGGACAGGGGGGTACAATGAGCAGTTCTTC. Translated, it gives CASSPDGTGGYNEQFF. This sequence joins TRBV5-1 and TRBJ2-1, with 11 bases fitting TRBD1. V lost 4 bases, J lost 4 bases, and 7 bases stayed unmatched. CDR1 is SGHRS, CDR2 YFSETQ, per germline. The CDR3 has 16 residues.

The CDR3 sequence: CSARTRGTYEQYF. The CDR3 nucleotides read TGCAGTGCCCGAACCAGGGGTACCTACGAGCAGTACTTC. J is TRBJ2-7 and V is TRBV20-1; TRBD1 might be the D (6 bases). From germline, CDR1 is DFQATT and CDR2 SNEGSKA (reference sequence). Trimming removed 6 bases from V and 2 bases from J, with 14 bases in between. This CDR3 spans 13 amino acids.

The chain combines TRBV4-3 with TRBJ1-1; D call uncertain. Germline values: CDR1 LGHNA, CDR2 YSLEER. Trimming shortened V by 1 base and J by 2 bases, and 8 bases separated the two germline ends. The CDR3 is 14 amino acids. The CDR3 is CASSQAELNTEAFF. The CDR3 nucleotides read TGCGCCAGCAGCCAAGCCGAGCTTAACACTGAAGCTTTCTTT.

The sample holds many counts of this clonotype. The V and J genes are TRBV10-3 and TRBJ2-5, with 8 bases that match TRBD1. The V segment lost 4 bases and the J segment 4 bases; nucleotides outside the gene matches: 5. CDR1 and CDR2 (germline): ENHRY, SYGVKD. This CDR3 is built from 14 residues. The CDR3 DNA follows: TGTGCCATCAGTGGCATACAGGGGGGAGAGACCCAGTACTTC. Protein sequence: CAISGIQGGETQYF.

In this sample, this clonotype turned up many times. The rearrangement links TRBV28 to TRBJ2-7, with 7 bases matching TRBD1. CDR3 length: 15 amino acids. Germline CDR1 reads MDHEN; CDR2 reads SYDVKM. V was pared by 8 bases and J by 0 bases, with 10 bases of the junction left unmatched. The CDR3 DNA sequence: TGTGCCAGCGGGTCCGGGACAGCAAGCTCCTACGAGCAGTACGTC. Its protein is CASGSGTASSYEQYV.

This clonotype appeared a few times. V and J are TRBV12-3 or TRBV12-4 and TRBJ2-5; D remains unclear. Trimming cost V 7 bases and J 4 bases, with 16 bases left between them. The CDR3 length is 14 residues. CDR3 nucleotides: TGTGCCAGCACCGATACGGGTGGTCCAGAGACCCAGTACTTC. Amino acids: CASTDTGGPETQYF.

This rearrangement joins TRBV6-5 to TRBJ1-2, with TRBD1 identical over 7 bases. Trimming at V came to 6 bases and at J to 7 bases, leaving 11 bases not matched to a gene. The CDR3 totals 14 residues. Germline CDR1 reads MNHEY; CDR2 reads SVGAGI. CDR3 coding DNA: TGTGCCAGCAGGGCCATGAGGGGGCGCGGTGGCTACACCTTC. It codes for CASRAMRGRGGYTF.

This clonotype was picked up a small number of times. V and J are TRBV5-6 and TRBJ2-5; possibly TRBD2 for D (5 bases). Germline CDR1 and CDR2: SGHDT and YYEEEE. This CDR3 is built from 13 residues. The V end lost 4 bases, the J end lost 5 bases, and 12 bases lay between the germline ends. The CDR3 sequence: CASSGKRRETQYF. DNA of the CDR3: TGTGCCAGCAGCGGTAAAAGGAGGGAGACCCAGTACTTC.

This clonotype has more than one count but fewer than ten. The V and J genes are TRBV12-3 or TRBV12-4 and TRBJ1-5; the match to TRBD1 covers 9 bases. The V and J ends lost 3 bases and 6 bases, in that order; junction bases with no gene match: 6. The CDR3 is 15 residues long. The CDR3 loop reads CASSFGQGKPQPQHF. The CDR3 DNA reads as TGTGCCAGCAGTTTTGGACAGGGGAAGCCTCAGCCCCAGCATTTT.

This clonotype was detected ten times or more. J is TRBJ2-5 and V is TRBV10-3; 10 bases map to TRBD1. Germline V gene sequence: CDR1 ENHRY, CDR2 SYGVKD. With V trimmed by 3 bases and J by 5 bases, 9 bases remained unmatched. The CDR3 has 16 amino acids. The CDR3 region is CAISDPGQGNGETQYF. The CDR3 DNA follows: TGTGCCATCAGTGATCCGGGACAGGGGAATGGGGAGACCCAGTACTTC.

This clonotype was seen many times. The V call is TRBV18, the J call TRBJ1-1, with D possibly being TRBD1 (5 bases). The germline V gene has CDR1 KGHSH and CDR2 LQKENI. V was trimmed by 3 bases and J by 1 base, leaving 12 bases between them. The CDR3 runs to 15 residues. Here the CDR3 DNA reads TGTGCCAGCTCACCGTCGGGGGACGCGAACACTGAAGCTTTCTTT. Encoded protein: CASSPSGDANTEAFF.

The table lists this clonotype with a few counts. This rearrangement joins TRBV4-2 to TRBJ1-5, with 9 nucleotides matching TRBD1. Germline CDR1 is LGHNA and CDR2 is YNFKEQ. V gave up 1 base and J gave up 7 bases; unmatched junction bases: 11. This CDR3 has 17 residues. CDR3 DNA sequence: TGTGCCAGCAGCCAAGCGGAGGGACAGGGTGTCAGACAGCCCCAGCATTTT. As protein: CASSQAEGQGVRQPQHF.